This entry lists 14 T cell receptor beta chains sequenced from one sample in a study of CD8+CD57+ T cells in acquired aplastic anemia. Template material for TCR beta VDJ and CDR3 profiling consisted of genomic DNA. TCRdb used MiXCR to reprocess the reads, holding one entry per CDR3 protein. The data show just over 200,000 distinct CDR3 sequences, less than 75% seen once. Flow cytometry had shown expanded CD8+CD57+ cells in the patients chosen for sequencing. Specimen: sorted CD4+, CD8+, or CD8+CD57+ T cells (not recorded which) from PBMCs. Receptor source: a human donor with aplastic anemia.

CDR3 loop: CASSIQGTGQSEQYF. As DNA, the CDR3 is TGTGCCAGTAGTATCCAGGGGACAGGGCAAAGCGAGCAGTACTTC. The rearrangement uses TRBV19 and TRBJ2-7; TRBD1 matches at 9 bases. The CDR3 length is 15 residues. J gave up 6 bases and V 3 bases, and 9 bases lay outside the gene matches. Germline V gene sequence: CDR1 LNHDA, CDR2 SQIVND (reference sequence).

CDR3 DNA sequence: TGTGCCAGCAGTCCCGGGACAACTCCCTACGAGCAGTACTTC. Its protein is CASSPGTTPYEQYF. The chain recombines TRBV12-3 or TRBV12-4 with TRBJ2-7; TRBD1 is a possible D gene (6 bases). The CDR3 is 14 residues long. Trimming pared 5 bases from V and 2 bases from J, leaving 13 bases between.

J is TRBJ2-1 and V is TRBV5-8; 10 nucleotides align to TRBD2. CDR3 length: 15 residues. Trimming removed 5 bases from V and 3 bases from J; junction bases left unmatched: 5. In germline, CDR1 is SGHTS, CDR2 YDEGEE. The CDR3 loop is CASRLWTSGYNEQFF. The CDR3, as DNA: TGTGCCAGCAGGCTTTGGACTAGCGGCTACAATGAGCAGTTCTTC.

J is TRBJ1-6 and V is TRBV6-1, with TRBD1 matching over 8 bases. The germline gives CDR1 MNHNS, CDR2 SASEGT. CDR3 length: 14 amino acids. Unmatched junction bases numbered 4, after V lost 6 bases and J lost 6 bases. The CDR3 reads CASRRTGRNSPLHF. The CDR3 DNA follows: TGTGCCAGCAGGCGGACAGGGCGTAATTCACCCCTCCACTTT.

The chain joins TRBV5-1 to TRBJ2-7; maybe TRBD1 (6 bases). The V and J ends lost 4 bases and 4 bases respectively, with 15 bases between them. The germline gives CDR1 SGHRS, CDR2 YFSETQ. The CDR3 is 14 residues long. The CDR3 nucleotides read TGCGCCAGCAGCCCCCGTGGACAGACATACGAGCAGTACTTC. Its translation is CASSPRGQTYEQYF. Drawing the rest from reference TRBV5-1 and TRBJ2-7, the complete variable domain is KAGVTQTPRYLIKTRGQQVTLSCSPISGHRSVSWYQQTPGQGLQFLFEYFSETQRNKGNFPGRFSGRQFSNSRSEMNVSTLELGDSALYLCASSPRGQTYEQYFGPGTRLTVT.

Concerning this clonotype itself: One end of the junction is discordant with germline, which a read error may explain. This chain connects TRBV19 to TRBJ1-6, with D perhaps TRBD1 (6 bases). This CDR3 region has 15 residues. CDR1 is LNHDA, CDR2 SQIVND, per germline (reference sequence). The CDR3 nucleotides are TGTGCCAGTACCCCAATGGGACAAAGGAATTCACTCCTCCACTTT. Amino acid sequence: CASTPMGQRNSLLHF.

The chain carries TRBV24-1 and TRBJ1-1, with D possibly TRBD1 on 5 matching bases. From germline, CDR1 is KGHDR and CDR2 SFDVKD. The CDR3 runs 15 residues. Trimming shortened V by 3 bases and J by 1 base, and 11 bases separated the two germline ends. CDR3 residues: CATSDPYTGNTEAFF. The CDR3 DNA sequence: TGTGCCACCAGTGATCCGTATACAGGGAACACTGAAGCTTTCTTT.

This chain connects TRBV7-6 to TRBJ2-1, with 8 bases fitting TRBD2. Germline lookup yields CDR1 SGHVS and CDR2 FNYEAQ. The length of the CDR3 is 15 residues. The trim removed 6 bases at V and 4 bases at J, leaving 8 bases unmatched. The CDR3 loop is CASSFSGNPYNEQFF. The CDR3, as DNA: TGTGCCAGCAGTTTTAGCGGGAATCCGTACAATGAGCAGTTCTTC.

The V and J genes are TRBV5-6 and TRBJ1-5, with 7 positions matching TRBD1. The V and J ends lost 0 bases and 2 bases, in that order; junction bases with no gene match: 2. Germline CDR1 and CDR2: SGHDT and YYEEEE. This CDR3 contains 15 residues. The CDR3 loop is CASSLAGGGNQPQHF. The DNA for the CDR3 is TGTGCCAGCAGCTTGGCAGGGGGTGGCAATCAGCCCCAGCATTTT.

The chain combines TRBV9 with TRBJ2-1, with TRBD1 matching over 9 bases. Trimming at V came to 2 bases and at J to 7 bases, leaving 7 bases not matched to a gene. Germline V lookup: CDR1 SGDLS, CDR2 YYNGEE. This CDR3 is built from 15 residues. The CDR3 loop is CASSVGGDRANEQFF. CDR3 DNA: TGTGCCAGCAGCGTGGGGGGGGACAGGGCAAATGAGCAGTTCTTC.

This clonotype was seen a few times. The genes are TRBV2 and TRBJ1-2; D is undetermined. Trimming cost V 6 bases and J 0 bases, with 14 bases left between them. The CDR3 runs to 15 residues. Per germline, CDR1 SNHLY and CDR2 FYNNEI. The DNA of the CDR3 is TGTGCCAGCAGAGCCGCGGTTCCAGCTAACTATGGCTACACCTTC. The encoded protein is CASRAAVPANYGYTF.

This clonotype came up a few times. The chain couples TRBV25-1 to TRBJ1-1; D is unclear. This CDR3 contains 11 residues. The V end was cut by 3 bases, the J end by 3 bases, with 2 bases between. CDR1 is MGHDK and CDR2 is SYGVNS in the germline V gene. CDR3 coding DNA: TGTGCCAGCAGTGAGGACACTGAAGCTTTCTTT. This translates into CASSEDTEAFF. Looking up the rest from reference TRBV25-1 and TRBJ1-1 gives the full variable domain: EADIYQTPRYLVIGTGKKITLECSQTMGHDKMYWYQQDPGMELHLIHYSYGVNSTEKGDLSSESTVSRIRTEHFPLTLESARPSHTSQYLCASSEDTEAFFGQGTRLTVV.

The gene calls are TRBV7-8 and TRBJ1-2; D is perhaps TRBD1 (6 bases). Germline loops: CDR1 SGHVS, CDR2 FQNEAQ. Trimming stripped 5 bases from V and 8 bases from J, with 21 bases between. CDR3 length: 15 residues. The CDR3 sequence is CASSVDGTPAGGYTF. Here the CDR3 DNA reads TGTGCCAGCAGCGTAGACGGGACACCGGCGGGAGGCTACACCTTC.

This clonotype came up many times. This rearrangement joins TRBV9 to TRBJ2-7, with D possibly being TRBD2 (5 bases). Germline V CDR1 and CDR2: SGDLS, YYNGEE. The CDR3 loop spans 15 amino acids. The germline V and J ends were trimmed by 0 bases and 2 bases, with 12 bases remaining between them. The CDR3 region is CASSVGGWSTYEQYF. For the CDR3, the DNA is TGTGCCAGCAGCGTAGGAGGGTGGAGTACCTACGAGCAGTACTTC.